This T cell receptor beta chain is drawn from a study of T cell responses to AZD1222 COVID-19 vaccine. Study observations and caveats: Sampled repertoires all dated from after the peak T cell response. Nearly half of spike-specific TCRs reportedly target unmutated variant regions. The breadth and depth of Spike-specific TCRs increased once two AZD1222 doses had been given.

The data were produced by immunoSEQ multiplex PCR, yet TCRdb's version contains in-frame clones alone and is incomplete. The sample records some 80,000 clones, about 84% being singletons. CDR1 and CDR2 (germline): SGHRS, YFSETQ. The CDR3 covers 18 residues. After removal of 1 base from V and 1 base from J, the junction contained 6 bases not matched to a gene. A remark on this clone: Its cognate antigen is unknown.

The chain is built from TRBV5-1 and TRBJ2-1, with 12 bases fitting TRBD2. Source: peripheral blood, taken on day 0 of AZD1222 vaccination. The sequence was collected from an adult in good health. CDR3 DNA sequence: TGCGCCAGCAGCTTGCCGACTAGCGGGAGATCGTCCTACAATGAGCAGTTCTTC. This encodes CASSLPTSGRSSYNEQFF.